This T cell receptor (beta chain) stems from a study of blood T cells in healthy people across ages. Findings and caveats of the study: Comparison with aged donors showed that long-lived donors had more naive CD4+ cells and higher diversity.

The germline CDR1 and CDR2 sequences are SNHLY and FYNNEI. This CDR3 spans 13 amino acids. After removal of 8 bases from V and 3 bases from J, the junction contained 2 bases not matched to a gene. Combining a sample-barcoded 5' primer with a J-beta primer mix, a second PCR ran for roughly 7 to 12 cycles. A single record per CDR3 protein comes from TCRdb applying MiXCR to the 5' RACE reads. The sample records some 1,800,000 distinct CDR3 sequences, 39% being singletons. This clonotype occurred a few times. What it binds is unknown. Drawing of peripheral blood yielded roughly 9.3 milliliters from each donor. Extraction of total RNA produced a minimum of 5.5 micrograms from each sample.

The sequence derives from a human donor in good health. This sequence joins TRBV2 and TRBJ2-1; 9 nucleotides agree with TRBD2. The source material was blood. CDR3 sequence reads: CASGAGGYNEQFF. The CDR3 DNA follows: TGTGCCAGCGGAGCGGGGGGCTACAATGAGCAGTTCTTC. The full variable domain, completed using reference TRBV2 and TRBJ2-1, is EPEVTQTPSHQVTQMGQEVILRCVPISNHLYFYWYRQILGQKVEFLVSFYNNEISEKSEIFDDQFSVERPDGSNFTLKIRSTKLEDSAMYFCASGAGGYNEQFFGPGTRLTVL.